A selection of T cell receptor beta chains follows, all from one sample in a study of cytomegalovirus exposure and HLA in healthy donors. Sequencing used immunoSEQ multiplex PCR; TCRdb keeps in-frame clones, though not all of them. The table has about 190,000 clones, about 85% seen once; the top ten hold 1%. The sequenced material came from PBMCs. These receptors all come from a boy aged 2-15 years in good health and CMV-seronegative. The CDR3 runs from the conserved cysteine through the conserved F or W. The order of the fields is V gene, J gene, CDR3 protein.

TRBV6-1	TRBJ2-1	CASSDYRGAQFF
TRBV28	TRBJ2-5	CASSGGGHQETQYF
TRBV4-1	TRBJ1-5	CASSQDRRVHQPQHF
TRBV6-1	TRBJ1-6	CASSVKPITYNSPLHF
TRBV6-5	TRBJ1-5	CASSYSGGSRQPQHF
TRBV7-2	TRBJ2-1	CASSRLAGGAYNEQFF
TRBV7-9	TRBJ2-1	CSSSFTGGYNEQFF
TRBV20-1	TRBJ1-1	CSPPVQTEAFF
TRBV9	TRBJ2-2	CASRDLGGTGELFF
TRBV7-9	TRBJ2-3	CASSLLDRGQYF
TRBV27	TRBJ2-3	CASSLLAGGDTQYF
TRBV28	TRBJ1-2	CASHSLQGLGYTF
TRBV28	TRBJ1-3	CASSRPGQPGNTIYF
TRBV9	TRBJ2-1	CASSAGVNEQFF
TRBV7-6	TRBJ1-3	CASNLWGGPGGNTIYF
TRBV29-1	TRBJ2-1	CSVRQGLAYNEQFF